Shown below are 14 T cell receptor beta chains from a single sample sequenced in a study of control samples from healthy donors and cancer patients. Sequenced by immunoSEQ multiplex PCR; TCRdb stores in-frame clones only, minus some. Among some 90,000 clones listed, approximately 93% were seen once. The sample consisted of blood. Receptors were obtained from a woman aged 30 to 39 in good health.

The rearrangement joins TRBV14 to TRBJ1-4, with D maybe TRBD1 (6 bases). Germline V gene sequence: CDR1 SGHDN, CDR2 FVKESK. This CDR3 is built from 12 residues. V gave up 6 bases and J gave up 10 bases, with 12 bases separating them. CDR3 region: CASRTGKGKLFF. Written as DNA, the CDR3 is TGTGCCAGCAGAACAGGGAAGGGAAAACTGTTTTTT.

The chain links TRBV7-9 to TRBJ2-2; D unresolved. The V end was cut by 2 bases, the J end by 3 bases, with 4 bases between. The germline V gene encodes CDR1 SEHNR and CDR2 FQNEAQ (reference sequence). The CDR3 length is 13 residues. The CDR3 loop reads CASSLLYTGELFF. The CDR3 coding sequence is TGTGCCAGCAGCTTATTATACACCGGGGAGCTGTTTTTT.

V is TRBV24-1 and J is TRBJ2-2, with a possible D match to TRBD1 (6 bases). CDR3 length: 15 residues. Germline loops: CDR1 KGHDR, CDR2 SFDVKD. V was pared by 3 bases and J by 2 bases, with 9 bases between. The CDR3 sequence is CATSDEQGNTGELFF. CDR3 coding DNA: TGTGCCACCAGTGATGAACAGGGTAACACCGGGGAGCTGTTTTTT.

The chain joins TRBV4-1 to TRBJ1-4; D gene unclear. Per germline, CDR1 MGHRA and CDR2 YSYEKL. V was shortened by 0 bases and J by 8 bases, with 7 bases between the two germline ends. The CDR3 contains 13 residues. CDR3 coding DNA: TGCGCCAGCAGCCAAGATGGGGAGGAAAAACTGTTTTTT. It specifies CASSQDGEEKLFF.

This clone was found once. The chain is built from TRBV7-9 and TRBJ1-1; weak D call: TRBD1 (5 bases). The CDR3 totals 15 residues. CDR1 is SEHNR, CDR2 FQNEAQ, per germline (reference sequence). Trimming pared 10 bases from V and 3 bases from J, leaving 21 bases between. The CDR3 here is CATAAGVFLDTEAFF. CDR3 sequence (DNA): TGTGCCACCGCAGCGGGGGTTTTCTTGGACACTGAAGCTTTCTTT. Filled out from reference TRBV7-9 and TRBJ1-1, the complete variable domain reads DTGVSQNPRHKITKRGQNVTFRCDPISEHNRLYWYRQTLGQGPEFLTYFQNEAQLEKSRLLSDRFSAERPKGSFSTLEIQRTEQGDSAMYLCATAAGVFLDTEAFFGQGTRLTVV.

J is TRBJ2-1 and V is TRBV2, with D tentatively TRBD1 or TRBD2 (5 bases each). The length of the CDR3 is 15 residues. V was shortened by 7 bases and J by 2 bases, with 15 bases between the two germline ends. Germline CDR1 reads SNHLY; CDR2 reads FYNNEI. CDR3 sequence: CASNEEAGPYNEQFF. DNA of the CDR3: TGTGCCAGCAATGAGGAGGCAGGGCCCTACAATGAGCAGTTCTTC.

The chain joins TRBV29-1 to TRBJ2-3; no reliable D call. The ends were cut back, 6 bases at V and 5 bases at J, with 18 bases in the middle. The CDR3 totals 14 residues. Germline V gene data show CDR1 as SQVTM and CDR2 as ANQGSEA. The CDR3 protein is CSVSPVAPEDTQYF. CDR3 sequence (DNA): TGCAGCGTCTCCCCGGTGGCCCCCGAAGATACGCAGTATTTT.

The gene calls are TRBV5-4 and TRBJ2-7; 9 bases align to TRBD2. This CDR3 has 16 amino acids. Germline lookup yields CDR1 SGHNT and CDR2 YYREEE (reference sequence). The V gene end was trimmed by 0 bases and the J gene end by 2 bases; junction bases not matched to a gene: 6. The CDR3 sequence: CASSLGVSSGTYEQYF. The CDR3 DNA sequence: TGTGCCAGCAGCTTGGGGGTGTCTAGCGGGACCTACGAGCAGTACTTC.

The chain carries TRBV2 and TRBJ1-1, with 8 bases identical to TRBD1. V lost 6 bases and J lost 5; bases outside the gene matches: 11. The CDR3 is made up of 15 amino acids. CDR1 SNHLY and CDR2 FYNNEI come from the germline V gene. In nucleotides, the CDR3 is TGTGCCAGCAGACTTCAGGGGGCAGGGAGTACTGAAGCTTTCTTT. Translating it yields CASRLQGAGSTEAFF.

The chain links TRBV7-6 to TRBJ1-1, with 8 positions matching TRBD1. CDR1 SGHVS and CDR2 FNYEAQ come from the germline V gene. This CDR3 contains 16 residues. V shed 5 bases and J 3 bases; nucleotides not matched to a gene: 11. CDR3 nucleotides: TGTGCCAGCAGCCCACCTCCGGGACAGGATTACACTGAAGCTTTCTTT. The encoded protein is CASSPPPGQDYTEAFF. Full variable domain (outside the CDR3, taken from reference TRBV7-6 and TRBJ1-1): GAGVSQSPRYKVTKRGQDVALRCDPISGHVSLYWYRQALGQGPEFLTYFNYEAQQDKSGLPNDRFSAERPEGSISTLTIQRTEQRDSAMYRCASSPPPGQDYTEAFFGQGTRLTVV.

This chain joins TRBV5-8 and TRBJ2-7; 12 positions agree with TRBD1. In germline, CDR1 is SGHTS, CDR2 YDEGEE. CDR3 length: 16 residues. V shed 2 bases and J 7 bases; nucleotides not matched to a gene: 10. The CDR3 DNA reads as TGTGCCAGCAGCTTAACGCCGGGACAGGGGGCAGGGGAGCAGTACTTC. This sequence encodes CASSLTPGQGAGEQYF.

CDR3: CAWSVIRGREIDQPQHF. The CDR3 DNA reads as TGTGCCTGGAGTGTAATCCGGGGCAGGGAAATTGATCAGCCCCAGCATTTT. The chain combines TRBV30 with TRBJ1-5, with D perhaps TRBD1 (5 bases). V was cut by 0 bases and J by 5 bases, with 20 bases left in between. The germline V gene has CDR1 GTSNPN and CDR2 SVGIG (reference sequence). This CDR3 has 17 residues.

The CDR3 DNA is TGTGCCAGCAGCCTTGTATCGGCTAGCGGGCTCAATGAGCAGTTCTTC. Amino acids: CASSLVSASGLNEQFF. This chain connects TRBV5-5 to TRBJ2-1; 8 bases match TRBD2. This CDR3 region has 16 residues. V was clipped by 4 bases and J by 6 bases; unmatched bases: 12. The V gene's germline CDR1 is SGHKS and CDR2 YYEKEE (reference sequence).

The chain employs TRBV4-2 and TRBJ2-1; 9 nucleotides line up with TRBD2. The V and J ends lost 4 bases and 7 bases, in that order; junction bases with no gene match: 11. From germline, CDR1 is LGHNA and CDR2 YNFKEQ. The CDR3 consists of 16 residues. CDR3 DNA: TGTGCCAGCAGCCCGACGAATAGCGGGGGAAGGAATGAGCAGTTCTTC. Translating gives CASSPTNSGGRNEQFF.